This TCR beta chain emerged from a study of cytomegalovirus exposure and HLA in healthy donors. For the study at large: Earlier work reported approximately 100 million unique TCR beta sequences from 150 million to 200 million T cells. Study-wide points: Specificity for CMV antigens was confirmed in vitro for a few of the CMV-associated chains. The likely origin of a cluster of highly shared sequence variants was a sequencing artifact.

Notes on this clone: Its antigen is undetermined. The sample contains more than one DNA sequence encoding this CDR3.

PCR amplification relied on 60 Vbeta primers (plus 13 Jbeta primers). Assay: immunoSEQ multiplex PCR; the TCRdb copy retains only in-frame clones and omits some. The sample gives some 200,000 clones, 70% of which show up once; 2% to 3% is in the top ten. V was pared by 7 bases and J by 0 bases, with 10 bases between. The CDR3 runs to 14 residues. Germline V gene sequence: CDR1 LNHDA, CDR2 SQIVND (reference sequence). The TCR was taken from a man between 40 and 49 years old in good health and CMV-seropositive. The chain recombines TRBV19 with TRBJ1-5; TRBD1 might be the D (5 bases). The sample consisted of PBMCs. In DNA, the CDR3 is TGTGCCAGTACCCCTACAGGTAGCAATCAGCCCCAGCATTTT. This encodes CASTPTGSNQPQHF.